The TCR beta chain under discussion was sequenced for a study of a mutant IDH1 vaccine in newly diagnosed glioma. Study overall: Onset of vaccination occurred 4-6 weeks following radiotherapy alone, or with temozolomide cycles. Before enrollment, the patients had been treated with radiotherapy alone, temozolomide alone, or both together. Most of them had received both.

Documented time point: week 35, safety follow-up. In every dose of vaccine, 300 ug of mutant IDH1 20-mer peptide was given alongside topical imiquimod. This clone appeared once. What it binds is unknown. This CDR3 has 16 amino acids. CDR1 and CDR2 from the germline V gene are SGHTA and FQGNSA. V was pared by 0 bases and J by 3 bases, with 7 bases of the junction left unmatched. Study-level results: Pseudoprogression seemingly bore no relation to changes in top peripheral T cell clonotypes.

Measured with immunoSEQ multiplex PCR; TCRdb has only the in-frame clones, and not every one. The data show 44,000 or so clones, 81% seen once. The sequences come from PBMCs, collected from a glioma patient whose treatment included an IDH1 peptide vaccine. This clonotype was sampled from a middle-aged woman with glioma. Some clones in this sample may be carry-over from other donors' samples. The J gene is TRBJ2-7, the V gene TRBV7-2, with 8 positions matching TRBD2. The chain's CDR3 is CASSLAASGRYYEQYF. CDR3 nucleotides: TGTGCCAGCAGCTTAGCTGCTAGCGGGCGATACTACGAGCAGTACTTC.